The T cell receptor beta chain described here comes from a study of patients and donors after allogeneic stem cell transplantation. TCRdb reanalysed the RT-PCR reads using MiXCR and keeps one entry per CDR3 protein. The table shows roughly 940,000 distinct CDR3 sequences, with roughly 17% occurring only once. The V gene's germline CDR1 is LNHDA and CDR2 SQIVND (reference sequence). This CDR3 is 13 amino acids long. V dropped 5 bases and J dropped 7 bases, with 9 bases sitting between them. The material sequenced was blood, either unsorted or a sorted T cell fraction (not recorded which). This chain uses TRBV19 with TRBJ1-6, with D uncertain. This clonotype was obtained from a human donor who was either an allogeneic HSCT recipient or a stem cell or donor lymphocyte infusion donor (not recorded which). It is not recorded whose cells these are; they may come from a transplant donor. The CDR3 loop is CASSPGGNSPLHF. CDR3 sequence (DNA): TGTGCCAGTAGTCCAGGCGGGAATTCACCCCTCCACTTT.